This T cell receptor beta chain comes out of a study of blood T cell repertoires in COVID-19. Looking at the study overall: Sites in the United States, Italy and Spain provided acute and convalescent COVID-19 samples. Sources were T cells, B-cell-depleted T cells, or PBMCs; the material itself was cDNA or gDNA.

In the original processing: Reference gene primer amplification in the assay estimated nucleated cell counts. Assay used: immunoSEQ multiplex PCR; TCRdb lists only in-frame clones, some missing. D and trimming were read from the DNA, whereas the V and J calls and clone size are those reported in that table. Counted here are approximately 68,000 clones, roughly 84% occurring once; the ten biggest clones make up about 2.7%. This clone was recorded a few times. Germline lookup yields CDR1 MNHEY and CDR2 SMNVEV (reference sequence). There are 12 residues in the CDR3. Trimming removed 3 bases from V and 6 bases from J, with 9 bases in between.

The origin of this receptor is a man between 65 and 79 years old with active or convalescent COVID-19. Sequenced material: peripheral blood. This sequence joins TRBV27 and TRBJ2-7, with a weak D call TRBD2 (6 bases). This CDR3 reads CASSFVGGEQYF. Here the CDR3 DNA reads TGTGCCAGCAGTTTTGTGGGAGGCGAGCAGTACTTC.